The present T cell receptor beta chain was sequenced within a study of tumor-infiltrating lymphocytes in primary liver carcinoma. Unsorted bulk tissue (about 18-32 mg) underwent RNA and DNA co-extraction. Treatment of the patients' primary liver carcinoma consisted of surgical resection. CDR3 length: 14 residues. Germline V gene data show CDR1 as SGHNT and CDR2 as YYREEE (reference sequence). Regarding the study as a whole: Top-250-clone fractions were significantly higher in tumors than in blood (p = 0.039).

As concerns this clonotype: Antigen unknown. One junction end does not reproduce the germline sequence, and a read error may be involved.

Priming with a constant-region primer yielded TCR beta cDNA from 450 to 550 ng total RNA. Modified slightly, ARM-PCR produced TCR beta libraries over three nested multiplex PCR rounds. TRBV1-TRBV30 forward primers paired with a C-beta reverse primer were used in the first two PCR rounds, which ran approximately 11 cycles each. MiXCR, run by TCRdb on the multiplex PCR reads, gives a single entry per CDR3 protein. The sample has some 180,000 distinct CDR3 sequences, approximately 86% seen once. The receptor was derived from a man aged 40-49 years with primary liver carcinoma and hepatitis B virus infection. The chain carries TRBV5-4 and TRBJ2-5; the D is unclear. Sequenced material: tumor tissue from primary liver carcinoma. This CDR3 reads CDSSSAEVGETQYF. The CDR3 nucleotides read TGTGACAGCAGCTCAGCAGAGGTGGGGGAGACCCAGTACTTC.